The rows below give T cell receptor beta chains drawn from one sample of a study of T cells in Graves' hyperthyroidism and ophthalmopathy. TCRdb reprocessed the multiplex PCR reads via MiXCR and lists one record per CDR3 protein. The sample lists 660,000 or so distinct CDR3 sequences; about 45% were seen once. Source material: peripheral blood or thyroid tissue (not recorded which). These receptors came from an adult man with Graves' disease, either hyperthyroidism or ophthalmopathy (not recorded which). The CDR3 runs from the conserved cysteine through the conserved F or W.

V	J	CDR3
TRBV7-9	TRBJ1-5	CASSLADGFSNQPQHF
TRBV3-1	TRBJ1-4	CASSQRTSRNEKLFF
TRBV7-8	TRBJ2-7	CASSSQQGGSYEQYF
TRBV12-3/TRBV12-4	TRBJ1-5	CASRADVQPQHF
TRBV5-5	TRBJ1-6	CASSQDVGGWSPLHF
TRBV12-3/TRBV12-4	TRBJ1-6	CASSEGQLGSPLHF
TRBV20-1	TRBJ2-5	CSARDDPGGGPGEETQYF
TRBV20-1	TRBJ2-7	CSARATGHYYEQYF
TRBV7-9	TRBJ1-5	CASSPGQHSNQPQHF
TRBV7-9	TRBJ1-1	CASSSQGVGTEAFF
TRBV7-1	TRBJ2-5	CASSPEAQGRGETQYF
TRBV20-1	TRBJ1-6	CSAEPGQGYSPLHF
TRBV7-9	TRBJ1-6	CASSQETNPNSPLHF
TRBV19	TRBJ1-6	CASSPHLESSYNSPLHF
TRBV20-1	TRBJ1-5	CSASFQGGQPQHF
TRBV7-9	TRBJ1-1	CASSLAGMNTEAFF
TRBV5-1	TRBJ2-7	CASSLQRGGRYEQYF
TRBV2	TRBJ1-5	CASRSAGYSNQPQHF
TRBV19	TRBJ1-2	CASSPRTEIIYGYTF
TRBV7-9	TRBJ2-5	CASSTSGGGETQYF
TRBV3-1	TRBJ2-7	CASSQDATGYEQYF
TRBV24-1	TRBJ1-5	CATSDTQGYSNQPQHF
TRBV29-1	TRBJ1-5	CSVGQSNQPQHF
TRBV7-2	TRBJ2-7	CASSQEGAYEQYF
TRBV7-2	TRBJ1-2	CASSSHGSGYTF